The 16 T cell receptor beta chains below all came from one sample that was sequenced in a study of OX40 agonist ivuxolimab in advanced cancers. Repertoires were generated with immunoSEQ multiplex PCR, while TCRdb's copy carries only in-frame clones and drops some. The sample holds roughly 70,000 clones, 87% seen once. Sequences were derived from CD4+ or CD8+ T cells sorted from blood, sampled in a trial of the OX40 agonist ivuxolimab. Receptor source: an adult with an advanced solid tumor such as melanoma, head and neck, liver or kidney cancer.

The chain couples TRBV30 to TRBJ1-6; D is unresolved. The CDR3 is 15 amino acids. The germline V gene has CDR1 GTSNPN and CDR2 SVGIG (reference sequence). V lost 0 bases and J lost 4, with 10 bases in between. The DNA for the CDR3 is TGTGCCTGGAGTGTACGCGGACGATATAATTCACCCCTCCACTTT. Translation gives CAWSVRGRYNSPLHF.

V and J are TRBV4-2 and TRBJ2-1; TRBD2 agrees at 7 bases. The trim removed 0 bases at V and 4 bases at J, leaving 15 bases unmatched. CDR3 size: 19 residues. The germline CDR1 and CDR2 sequences are LGHNA and YNFKEQ. CDR3 sequence: CASSQDSGGTIPSYNEQFF. The CDR3 DNA reads as TGTGCCAGCAGCCAAGATTCCGGCGGGACTATCCCGTCTTACAATGAGCAGTTCTTC.

The chain uses TRBV6-6 and TRBJ1-2; TRBD1 agrees at 8 bases. CDR1 and CDR2 from the germline V gene are MNHNY and SVGAGI (reference sequence). This CDR3 region has 15 residues. The junction had 8 bases not matched to a gene; V was cut back by 6 bases and J by 2 bases. This CDR3 is CASSWDTGGNYGYTF. The DNA for the CDR3 is TGTGCCAGCAGCTGGGATACAGGGGGAAACTATGGCTACACCTTC.

V is TRBV10-1 and J is TRBJ2-1; possible D gene TRBD1, 6 bases. This CDR3 contains 14 residues. Germline V gives CDR1 WNHNN, CDR2 SYGVQD (reference sequence). Trimming took 3 bases from V and 4 from J, leaving 10 bases between them. The CDR3 protein is CASSDGGAYNEQFF. The CDR3 region has the DNA TGCGCCAGCAGTGATGGGGGCGCTTACAATGAGCAGTTCTTC.

The chain links TRBV11-2 to TRBJ2-1; D possibly corresponds to TRBD1 (6 bases). The germline V and J ends were trimmed by 2 bases and 5 bases, with 13 bases remaining between them. Per germline, CDR1 SGHAT and CDR2 FQNNGV. This CDR3 comprises 15 residues. The CDR3 here is CASSLPSGQNNEQFF. CDR3 nucleotides: TGTGCCAGCAGCTTACCCTCAGGACAGAACAATGAGCAGTTCTTC.

The chain recombines TRBV7-9 with TRBJ1-3, with TRBD1 identical over 8 bases. V lost 0 bases, J lost 7 bases, and 5 bases stayed unmatched. This CDR3 has 15 amino acids. In germline, CDR1 is SEHNR, CDR2 FQNEAQ (reference sequence). For the CDR3, the DNA is TGTGCCAGCAGCTTAGCGGAGTCAGGGGGCAACACCATATATTTT. This encodes CASSLAESGGNTIYF.

J is TRBJ1-2 and V is TRBV28; no firm D call. V was cut by 5 bases and J by 7 bases, with 8 bases left in between. The CDR3 is 11 residues long. The germline gives CDR1 MDHEN, CDR2 SYDVKM. The CDR3 region has the DNA TGTGCCAGCAGTCCGGACGCTGGCTACACCTTC. Its translation is CASSPDAGYTF.

The chain recombines TRBV15 with TRBJ2-1; maybe TRBD1 (5 bases). V gave up 3 bases and J gave up 0 bases, with 12 bases separating them. In germline, CDR1 is LNHNV, CDR2 YYDKDF (reference sequence). The CDR3 extends over 16 amino acids. CDR3 in DNA: TGTGCCACCAGCAGGGCAGGGTCAAGCTCCTACAATGAGCAGTTCTTC. Its protein product is CATSRAGSSSYNEQFF.

This clone has just a few counts. The rearrangement uses TRBV29-1 and TRBJ1-2, with D unresolved. The CDR3 runs to 12 residues. From germline, CDR1 is SQVTM and CDR2 ANQGSEA. The ends were cut back, 4 bases at V and 4 bases at J, with 10 bases in the middle. DNA for the CDR3: TGCAGCGTTGTCTGGGGAAGCTATGGCTACACCTTC. This codes for CSVVWGSYGYTF.

The DNA of the CDR3 is TGCGCCAGCAGCCCGGTGGAAGGGGGGATTAACACTGAAGCTTTCTTT. It specifies CASSPVEGGINTEAFF. The chain links TRBV5-1 to TRBJ1-1, with D perhaps matching TRBD1 (6 bases). Germline CDR1 and CDR2: SGHRS and YFSETQ. The germline V and J ends were trimmed by 4 bases and 2 bases, with 18 bases remaining between them. The CDR3 has 16 residues.

The rearrangement uses TRBV5-4 and TRBJ1-1; D is uncertain. Germline V gene data show CDR1 as SGHNT and CDR2 as YYREEE (reference sequence). This CDR3 has 14 residues. Trimming stripped 0 bases from V and 1 base from J, with 7 bases between. The CDR3 DNA sequence: TGTGCCAGCAGCTTGGACCAGCAGAACACTGAAGCTTTCTTT. It yields the protein CASSLDQQNTEAFF.

The chain is built from TRBV28 and TRBJ1-5; D is unclear. Trimming took 6 bases from V and 0 from J, leaving 12 bases between them. The V gene's germline CDR1 is MDHEN and CDR2 SYDVKM. This CDR3 has 15 residues. CDR3 DNA sequence: TGTGCCAGCAGCTTAAACCCCTATAGCAATCAGCCCCAGCATTTT. Protein: CASSLNPYSNQPQHF.

The chain is built from TRBV7-8 and TRBJ1-1; no reliable D call. V lost 3 bases to trimming and J lost 4 bases, with 9 bases between them. The CDR3 sequence is 13 residues long. Looked up from germline, CDR1 is SGHVS and CDR2 is FQNEAQ. DNA for the CDR3: TGTGCCAGCAGCTTCCGCGGAGGCACTGAAGCTTTCTTT. Translation: CASSFRGGTEAFF.

V usage is TRBV30 and J usage is TRBJ1-2; TRBD1 matches 7 bases. Trimming took 8 bases from V and 3 from J; bases not matched to a gene: 6. Germline V gene data show CDR1 as GTSNPN and CDR2 as SVGIG (reference sequence). The CDR3 loop spans 12 amino acids. Here the CDR3 reads CAIDRVYYGYTF. The CDR3 DNA sequence: TGTGCCATAGACAGGGTGTACTATGGCTACACCTTC.

The chain couples TRBV6-5 to TRBJ2-7; 7 nucleotides line up with TRBD2. There are 15 residues in the CDR3. V was pared by 0 bases and J by 7 bases, with 9 bases of the junction left unmatched. CDR1 MNHEY and CDR2 SVGAGI come from the germline V gene. The CDR3 sequence is CASSYSGGRGVEQYF. As DNA, the CDR3 is TGTGCCAGCAGTTACTCAGGCGGCCGGGGGGTAGAGCAGTACTTC.

Only one count was recorded for this clone. The chain couples TRBV18 to TRBJ2-3; perhaps TRBD1 as D (6 bases). Germline V lookup: CDR1 KGHSH, CDR2 LQKENI. The CDR3 is made up of 13 amino acids. Trimming left V 2 bases short and J 6 bases short, with 9 bases between. Here the CDR3 reads CASSPNRDDTQYF. The DNA for the CDR3 is TGTGCCAGCTCACCAAACAGGGACGATACGCAGTATTTT.